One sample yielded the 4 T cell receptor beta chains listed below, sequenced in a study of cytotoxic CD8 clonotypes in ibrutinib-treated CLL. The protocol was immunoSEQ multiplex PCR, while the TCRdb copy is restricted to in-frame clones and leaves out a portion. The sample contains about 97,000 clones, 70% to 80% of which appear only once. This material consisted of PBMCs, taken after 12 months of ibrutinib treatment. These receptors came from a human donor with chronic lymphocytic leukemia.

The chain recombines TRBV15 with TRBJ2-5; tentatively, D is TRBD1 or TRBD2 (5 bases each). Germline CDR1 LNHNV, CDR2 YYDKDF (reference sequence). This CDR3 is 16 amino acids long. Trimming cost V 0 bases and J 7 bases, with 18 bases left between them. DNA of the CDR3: TGTGCCACCAGCAGAGATCAGGCGGCAGTGGGACGGACCCAGTACTTC. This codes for CATSRDQAAVGRTQYF.

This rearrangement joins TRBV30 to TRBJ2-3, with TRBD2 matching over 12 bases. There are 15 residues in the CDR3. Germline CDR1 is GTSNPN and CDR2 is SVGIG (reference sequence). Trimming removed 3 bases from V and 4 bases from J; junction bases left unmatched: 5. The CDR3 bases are TGTGCCTGGAGGGCACTAGCGGGGGGTTCAGATACGCAGTATTTT. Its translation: CAWRALAGGSDTQYF.

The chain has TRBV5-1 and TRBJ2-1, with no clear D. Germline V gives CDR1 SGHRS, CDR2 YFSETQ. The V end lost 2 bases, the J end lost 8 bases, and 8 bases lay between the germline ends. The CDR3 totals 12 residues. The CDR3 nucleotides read TGCGCCAGCAGCTTTTTCCTGGATGAGCAGTTCTTC. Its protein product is CASSFFLDEQFF.

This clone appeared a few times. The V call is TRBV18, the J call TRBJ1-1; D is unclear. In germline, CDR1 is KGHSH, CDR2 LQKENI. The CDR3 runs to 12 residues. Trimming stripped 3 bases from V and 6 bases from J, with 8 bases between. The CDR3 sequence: CASSPRTAEAFF. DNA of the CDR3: TGTGCCAGCTCACCGAGGACGGCTGAAGCTTTCTTT.